This T cell receptor (beta chain) is drawn from a study of cytomegalovirus exposure and HLA in healthy donors. Findings and limits, study-wide: Later analysis indicated greater clonal expansion among HLA-associated TCR beta chains than among equally common other chains. In a later analysis, TCR beta V- and J-gene trimming was associated with a missense DCLRE1C variant. A later analysis associated some 16,000 TCR beta sequences with HLA alleles at a 0.05 false discovery rate. Within an earlier analysis, most TCR beta V segments proved productive either about 90% or about 30% of the time.

The PCR contained 60 Vbeta and 13 Jbeta primers. The protocol was immunoSEQ multiplex PCR, while the TCRdb copy is restricted to in-frame clones and leaves out a portion. Of 110,000 or so clones listed, around 74% are singletons. Trimming cost V 5 bases and J 5 bases; bases outside gene matches: 11. The CDR3 spans 16 residues. Germline CDR1 is SGHAT and CDR2 is FQNNGV. This clone was detected once. Its antigen is unknown. This sequence was found in a woman aged 40 to 50 in good health and CMV-seropositive. The sequencing sample was made of PBMCs. The chain has TRBV11-2 and TRBJ2-1; 8 positions agree with TRBD2. CDR3 protein: CASSPKRLALNNEQFF. In DNA, the CDR3 is TGTGCCAGCAGCCCGAAAAGACTAGCGCTCAACAATGAGCAGTTCTTC. Supplemented by reference TRBV11-2 and TRBJ2-1, the full variable domain reads EAGVAQSPRYKIIEKRQSVAFWCNPISGHATLYWYQQILGQGPKLLIQFQNNGVVDDSQLPKDRFSAERLKGVDSTLKIQPAKLEDSAVYLCASSPKRLALNNEQFFGPGTRLTVL.